These 19 T cell receptor beta chains came from one sample sequenced in a study of post-analysis software for immune sequencing data. Findings and caveats of the study: The five TRBV segments detected at higher frequency in patients than in controls included TRBV5-6, TRBV5-1 and TRBV20-1.

Their cognate antigens are unknown. Unique molecular identifiers were built into the TCR beta cDNA libraries. TCRdb independently ran MiXCR on the PCR reads; one entry per CDR3 protein. This sample has roughly 730,000 distinct CDR3 sequences, with about 32% found just once. Sequencing was done on a sample of blood. These receptor sequences come from a girl aged 5-17 years with multiple sclerosis.

This chain links TRBV6-2 or TRBV6-3 with TRBJ2-7; D perhaps matches TRBD2 (5 bases). The CDR3 extends over 15 amino acids. The V gene's germline CDR1 is MNHEY and CDR2 SVGEGT. Trimming removed 6 bases from V and 0 bases from J, with 15 bases in between. CDR3 nucleotide sequence: TGTGCCAGCAGACATCTTTCTGGAGGCTCCTACGAGCAGTACTTC. Amino acids: CASRHLSGGSYEQYF.

This clonotype was detected a few times. The J gene is TRBJ2-7, the V gene TRBV28, with D uncertain. The J call may be incorrect, as the DNA end agrees better with TRBJ2-5. The CDR3 is 15 amino acids. CDR1 and CDR2 from the germline V gene are MDHEN and SYDVKM. The DNA of the CDR3 is TGTGCCAGCAGTGTAGGAGTAGGCTTTAGGGAGACCCAGTACTTC. It encodes CASSVGVGFRETQYF.

This chain uses TRBV6-1 with TRBJ1-2; D call uncertain. Germline CDR1 reads MNHNS; CDR2 reads SASEGT. The V gene lost 0 bases and the J gene lost 7 bases, with 9 bases spanning the gap. The CDR3 consists of 13 residues. Here the CDR3 DNA reads TGTGCCAGCAGTGAAGCCCAGCGGAGTGGCTACACCTTC. Protein sequence: CASSEAQRSGYTF.

The J gene is TRBJ1-2, the V gene TRBV10-3, with a weak D call TRBD1 (5 bases). In germline, CDR1 is ENHRY, CDR2 SYGVKD. This CDR3 has 15 amino acids. The V and J ends lost 6 bases and 4 bases respectively, with 18 bases between them. CDR3 loop: CAIRLGGDVGYGYTF. DNA for the CDR3: TGTGCCATCAGGCTGGGGGGTGATGTCGGCTATGGCTACACCTTC.

The V gene is TRBV20-1, the J gene TRBJ2-5; 10 bases map to TRBD1. V shed 3 bases and J 3 bases; nucleotides not matched to a gene: 4. The germline gives CDR1 DFQATT, CDR2 SNEGSKA (reference sequence). The CDR3 length is 14 residues. Written as DNA, the CDR3 is TGCAGTGCTAGCAAGACAGGGGGCGAAGAGACCCAGTACTTC. Amino acid sequence: CSASKTGGEETQYF.

The chain uses TRBV5-1 and TRBJ1-2; possible D gene TRBD1, 5 bases. The CDR3 runs 12 residues. V lost 4 bases and J 11 bases, leaving 15 bases between the germline ends. The germline gives CDR1 SGHRS, CDR2 YFSETQ. CDR3 sequence (DNA): TGCGCCAGCAGCCCCGTAGGATGGGGGTACACCTTC. It codes for CASSPVGWGYTF.

This CDR3 is CASSWETGSQPQHF. The DNA of the CDR3 is TGTGCCAGCAGTTGGGAGACAGGGTCCCAGCCCCAGCATTTT. This chain uses TRBV6-6 with TRBJ1-5; 7 nucleotides agree with TRBD1. This CDR3 comprises 14 residues. V lost 4 bases and J lost 7; bases outside the gene matches: 7. Germline CDR1 reads MNHNY; CDR2 reads SVGAGI (reference sequence).

CDR3 nucleotide sequence: TGTGCCAGCAGCGCTAGTGGGGGATGGGCCTACGAGCAGTACTTC. It encodes CASSASGGWAYEQYF. The rearrangement joins TRBV7-2 to TRBJ2-7, with D perhaps matching TRBD1 or TRBD2 (5 bases each). Germline CDR1 is SGHTA and CDR2 is FQGNSA. V was clipped by 5 bases and J by 2 bases, with 16 bases between them. The CDR3 totals 15 residues.

This clonotype was seen only a few times. V usage is TRBV29-1 and J usage is TRBJ1-2; possible D gene TRBD1, 5 bases. V gave up 6 bases and J gave up 2 bases, with 7 bases separating them. The germline CDR1 and CDR2 sequences are SQVTM and ANQGSEA. The CDR3 loop spans 11 amino acids. The CDR3 sequence: CSVWGNYGYTF. The CDR3 DNA is TGCAGCGTGTGGGGGAACTATGGCTACACCTTC.

V usage is TRBV5-5 and J usage is TRBJ2-1; D may be TRBD1 (5 bases). V lost 4 bases, J lost 9 bases, and 14 bases lay in between. Per the germline V gene, CDR1 is SGHKS and CDR2 is YYEKEE (reference sequence). This CDR3 spans 13 amino acids. Here the CDR3 reads CASSPTQGFEQFF. CDR3 DNA: TGTGCCAGCAGCCCGACTCAGGGCTTTGAGCAGTTCTTC.

Remarks on this clonotype: A read error may explain this, as a much larger clone is one base away. The chain employs TRBV12-3 or TRBV12-4 and TRBJ2-1; tentative D call: TRBD2 (5 bases). The J call may be in error: the DNA end matches TRBJ2-7 better. The CDR3 contains 15 residues. DNA for the CDR3: TGTGCCAGCAGCCGGACTCGGACGCCCTACAATGAGCAGTACTTC. Translation: CASSRTRTPYNEQYF.

This clonotype came up a few times. This chain links TRBV20-1 with TRBJ2-1; 9 nucleotides line up with TRBD2. In germline, CDR1 is DFQATT, CDR2 SNEGSKA (reference sequence). The V segment lost 6 bases and the J segment 2 bases; nucleotides outside the gene matches: 8. The CDR3 sequence is 15 residues long. The CDR3 reads CSAPIAGVTYNEQFF. The CDR3 DNA reads as TGCAGTGCCCCTATAGCGGGAGTGACCTACAATGAGCAGTTCTTC.

V usage is TRBV6-5 and J usage is TRBJ2-5; D perhaps matches TRBD2 (5 bases). Germline assignment: CDR1 MNHEY and CDR2 SVGAGI. The length of the CDR3 is 14 residues. The germline V and J ends were trimmed by 7 bases and 3 bases, with 15 bases remaining between them. In DNA form, the CDR3 reads TGTGCCAGCACCCCCCGGCCCGGGGAAGAGACCCAGTACTTC. Translating it yields CASTPRPGEETQYF.

V gene TRBV7-2 combines with J gene TRBJ2-7; 14 bases agree with TRBD2. Germline V gene lookup returns CDR1 SGHTA and CDR2 FQGNSA. The CDR3 runs 16 residues. Germline trimming cut 8 bases from V and 6 bases from J; bases unmatched to any gene: 12. The CDR3 protein is CASCAPGLAGAVEQYF. DNA for the CDR3: TGTGCCAGCTGCGCCCCGGGACTAGCGGGAGCTGTCGAGCAGTACTTC.

The gene calls are TRBV4-1 and TRBJ2-6; D gene ambiguous. There are 17 residues in the CDR3. V lost 1 base to trimming and J lost 2 bases, with 12 bases between them. The V gene's germline CDR1 is MGHRA and CDR2 YSYEKL. The DNA for the CDR3 is TGCGCCAGCAGCCAAGCTCCCAGGTCCCCTGGGGCCAACGTCCTGACTTTC. It specifies CASSQAPRSPGANVLTF.

This clonotype was seen many times. The chain is built from TRBV5-1 and TRBJ2-1; 7 bases fit TRBD2. The CDR3 length is 16 residues. Losses at the gene ends were 0 bases for V and 0 bases for J; bases not matched to a gene: 3. Germline V CDR1 and CDR2: SGHRS, YFSETQ. The CDR3 is CASSLGGGSSYNEQFF. As DNA, the CDR3 is TGCGCCAGCAGCTTGGGTGGCGGGAGCTCCTACAATGAGCAGTTCTTC. Supplemented by reference TRBV5-1 and TRBJ2-1, the full variable domain reads KAGVTQTPRYLIKTRGQQVTLSCSPISGHRSVSWYQQTPGQGLQFLFEYFSETQRNKGNFPGRFSGRQFSNSRSEMNVSTLELGDSALYLCASSLGGGSSYNEQFFGPGTRLTVL.

The rearrangement joins TRBV5-1 to TRBJ2-5; TRBD2 aligns across 10 bases. Germline V gene sequence: CDR1 SGHRS, CDR2 YFSETQ. This CDR3 has 15 residues. V dropped 0 bases and J dropped 4; count of bases not matched to a gene: 3. The CDR3 loop is CASSLELAGGETQYF. In DNA, the CDR3 is TGCGCCAGCAGCTTGGAATTAGCGGGGGGAGAGACCCAGTACTTC.

This chain links TRBV4-3 with TRBJ2-2; no clear D gene. CDR1 is LGHNA, CDR2 YSLEER, per germline. Trimming shortened V by 6 bases and J by 7 bases, and 6 bases separated the two germline ends. This CDR3 has 11 residues. The CDR3 DNA reads TGCGCCAGCAGGGGATACGGGGAGCTGTTTTTT. This encodes CASRGYGELFF.

This chain uses TRBV28 with TRBJ1-2; D is unclear. V lost 2 bases and J lost 0, with 10 bases in between. The CDR3 totals 15 residues. Germline V lookup: CDR1 MDHEN, CDR2 SYDVKM. DNA for the CDR3: TGTGCCAGCAGTTTACTGGCAGCGACTAACTATGGCTACACCTTC. It codes for CASSLLAATNYGYTF.